What follows describes a single T cell receptor beta chain. This record comes from a study of blood T cell repertoires in COVID-19. TCRdb keeps only in-frame clones here, not all; method: immunoSEQ multiplex PCR. The sample contains about 180,000 clones, around 83% of which appear only once. Germline CDR1 SGHNT, CDR2 YENEEA. The germline V and J ends were trimmed by 5 bases and 3 bases, with 13 bases remaining between them. The CDR3 consists of 15 residues. This TCR was recovered from a woman in her 70s with COVID-19, enrolled during active disease. Material for sequencing was peripheral blood. V is TRBV11-3 and J is TRBJ2-2, with no clear D. CDR3 region: CASSAPPADTGELFF. The CDR3 nucleotides read TGTGCCAGCAGCGCCCCCCCGGCGGACACCGGGGAGCTGTTTTTT.